The 19 T cell receptor beta chains below come from one sample, sequenced in a study of blood T cell repertoires in COVID-19. The protocol was immunoSEQ multiplex PCR, while the TCRdb copy is restricted to in-frame clones and leaves out a portion. The table lists about 310,000 clones, about 88% of them singletons, with 1% to 1.5% in the top ten. Sequencing used peripheral blood. The receptors were gathered from a man aged 70-80 years with acute or convalescent COVID-19.

V and J are TRBV11-2 and TRBJ2-1; maybe TRBD2 (5 bases). The CDR3 has 14 residues. V was clipped by 3 bases and J by 5 bases, with 11 bases between them. Germline-derived CDR1 and CDR2 are SGHAT and FQNNGV. The CDR3 bases are TGTGCCAGCAGCTTCAACCGGGGAGACAATGAGCAGTTCTTC. It codes for CASSFNRGDNEQFF.

This chain connects TRBV18 to TRBJ2-1; the D gene is possibly TRBD1 (5 bases). Germline CDR1 KGHSH, CDR2 LQKENI. This CDR3 contains 14 residues. The ends were cut back, 4 bases at V and 5 bases at J, with 12 bases in the middle. CDR3 DNA sequence: TGTGCCAGCTCACTTAGCCAGGGCCACAATGAGCAGTTCTTC. Translated: CASSLSQGHNEQFF. Based on the CDR3 plus reference TRBV18 and TRBJ2-1, the full variable domain is NAGVMQNPRHLVRRRGQEARLRCSPMKGHSHVYWYRQLPEEGLKFMVYLQKENIIDESGMPKERFSAEFPKEGPSILRIQQVVRGDSAAYFCASSLSQGHNEQFFGPGTRLTVL.

This clone has only a few counts. The chain couples TRBV5-1 to TRBJ2-7; 7 bases are a match to TRBD1. V lost 3 bases to trimming and J lost 2 bases; unmatched junction nucleotides: 8. Germline V gene lookup returns CDR1 SGHRS and CDR2 YFSETQ. This CDR3 contains 15 residues. This chain's CDR3 is CASSSLTGRAYEQYF. CDR3 bases: TGCGCCAGCAGCTCATTGACAGGGAGAGCCTACGAGCAGTACTTC.

V usage is TRBV27 and J usage is TRBJ2-3, with 8 bases identical to TRBD2. CDR3 size: 15 residues. Trimming at V came to 5 bases and at J to 2 bases, leaving 6 bases not matched to a gene. Germline CDR1 is MNHEY and CDR2 is SMNVEV (reference sequence). The CDR3 protein is CASSRPGLVTDTQYF. The CDR3 region has the DNA TGTGCCAGCAGTCGGCCGGGACTAGTCACAGATACGCAGTATTTT.

This rearrangement joins TRBV7-2 to TRBJ1-2; possible D gene TRBD1, 5 bases. Germline V gene sequence: CDR1 SGHTA, CDR2 FQGNSA. Deletions cut 2 bases from V and 8 bases from J, with 9 bases between. CDR3 length: 12 amino acids. CDR3 nucleotide sequence: TGTGCCAGCAGCTTACCCTCAGGGGGCTACACCTTC. This translates into CASSLPSGGYTF.

V usage is TRBV19 and J usage is TRBJ2-7; TRBD2 might be the D (6 bases). Per the germline V gene, CDR1 is LNHDA and CDR2 is SQIVND (reference sequence). V was pared by 3 bases and J by 5 bases, with 11 bases between. The CDR3 length is 13 residues. The CDR3 DNA reads TGTGCCAGTAGTATCCGGGGGTCCCACGAGCAGTACTTC. It translates to CASSIRGSHEQYF.

The chain couples TRBV27 to TRBJ2-7, with D maybe TRBD2 (5 bases). CDR3 length: 13 amino acids. V shed 2 bases and J shed 3 bases, with 8 bases lying between them. The germline gives CDR1 MNHEY, CDR2 SMNVEV (reference sequence). The CDR3 coding sequence is TGTGCCAGCAGTTTAAAAGCGGACTACGAGCAGTACTTC. Translation: CASSLKADYEQYF.

This sequence joins TRBV19 and TRBJ2-7; D not resolved. Germline loops: CDR1 LNHDA, CDR2 SQIVND (reference sequence). The V and J ends lost 3 bases and 1 base respectively, with 10 bases between them. The length of the CDR3 is 14 residues. The CDR3 coding sequence is TGTGCCAGTAGTATCGGGTCAGTTTCCTACGAGCAGTACTTC. As protein: CASSIGSVSYEQYF.

J is TRBJ2-5 and V is TRBV7-9; 7 bases line up with TRBD2. This CDR3 contains 16 residues. The germline V gene encodes CDR1 SEHNR and CDR2 FQNEAQ (reference sequence). V trimming: 3 bases; J trimming: 5 bases; junction bases outside the gene matches: 12. This chain's CDR3 is CASSFSPRGVGETQYF. CDR3 sequence (DNA): TGTGCCAGCAGCTTTTCCCCCCGGGGGGTCGGGGAGACCCAGTACTTC.

Here the CDR3 reads CASRPGTSGRGETQYF. The CDR3 region has the DNA TGCGCCAGCAGACCTGGGACTAGCGGGAGGGGAGAGACCCAGTACTTC. The chain couples TRBV5-1 to TRBJ2-5, with 16 bases that match TRBD2. The CDR3 consists of 16 residues. From germline, CDR1 is SGHRS and CDR2 YFSETQ. The V and J ends lost 5 bases and 4 bases, in that order; junction bases with no gene match: 5.

J is TRBJ2-2 and V is TRBV4-1; 9 bases line up with TRBD1. Trimming took 8 bases from V and 5 from J; bases not matched to a gene: 9. The CDR3 spans 15 residues. Germline loops: CDR1 MGHRA, CDR2 YSYEKL. The CDR3 loop reads CASRSRTGDTGELFF. For the CDR3, the DNA is TGCGCCAGCCGCAGCCGGACAGGGGATACCGGGGAGCTGTTTTTT.

V gene TRBV10-3 combines with J gene TRBJ2-7; 7 bases are shared with TRBD1. Trimming took 7 bases from V and 4 from J; bases not matched to a gene: 4. Germline CDR1 ENHRY, CDR2 SYGVKD. This CDR3 is 12 amino acids long. The CDR3 DNA follows: TGTGCCATCAAGGGACAGTCATACGAGCAGTACTTC. It encodes CAIKGQSYEQYF.

This clone has a single count. The gene calls are TRBV18 and TRBJ2-7; weak D call: TRBD1 (6 bases). Germline V gene data show CDR1 as KGHSH and CDR2 as LQKENI. This CDR3 region has 12 residues. V dropped 1 base and J dropped 8 bases, with 9 bases sitting between them. The CDR3 spells CASSPQTGQQYF. The DNA for the CDR3 is TGTGCCAGCTCACCACAGACAGGTCAGCAGTACTTC.

V gene TRBV4-3 combines with J gene TRBJ2-7; no definite D call. Germline lookup yields CDR1 LGHNA and CDR2 YSLEER. V shed 2 bases and J shed 3 bases, with 8 bases lying between them. This CDR3 comprises 13 residues. The CDR3 bases are TGCGCCAGCAGCCAACCCGGTGGCTACGAGCAGTACTTC. Translation: CASSQPGGYEQYF.

The J gene is TRBJ2-7, the V gene TRBV19, with 8 bases identical to TRBD2. Germline values: CDR1 LNHDA, CDR2 SQIVND (reference sequence). V shed 1 base, J shed 3 bases, and the junction held 5 bases outside the gene matches. This CDR3 has 15 amino acids. CDR3 sequence reads: CASSIVVAGGYEQYF. The CDR3, as DNA: TGTGCCAGTAGTATAGTAGTCGCGGGAGGCTACGAGCAGTACTTC.

The V gene is TRBV28, the J gene TRBJ2-7; the D is unclear. Per germline, CDR1 MDHEN and CDR2 SYDVKM. The CDR3 covers 14 residues. The ends were cut back, 7 bases at V and 3 bases at J, with 16 bases in the middle. The CDR3 DNA is TGTGCCAGCAAACCCCCGCGACAAAACTACGAGCAGTACTTC. Translating gives CASKPPRQNYEQYF.

The chain employs TRBV29-1 and TRBJ2-7; possible D gene TRBD2, 7 bases. The ends were cut back, 7 bases at V and 3 bases at J, with 19 bases in the middle. The germline V gene has CDR1 SQVTM and CDR2 ANQGSEA. The CDR3 sequence is 14 residues long. The CDR3 loop reads CSGAFGGGGYEQYF. CDR3 coding DNA: TGCAGCGGCGCCTTCGGAGGGGGGGGCTACGAGCAGTACTTC.

V gene TRBV19 combines with J gene TRBJ1-5; TRBD1 agrees at 7 bases. Germline V gene sequence: CDR1 LNHDA, CDR2 SQIVND (reference sequence). The CDR3 length is 16 residues. V lost 5 bases to trimming and J lost 6 bases; unmatched junction nucleotides: 13. CDR3 nucleotide sequence: TGTGCCAGTAGTCCACCGACAGGGCCGGCGTCTCAGCCCCAGCATTTT. Translating gives CASSPPTGPASQPQHF. Together with reference TRBV19 and TRBJ1-5, the CDR3 gives the full variable domain: DGGITQSPKYLFRKEGQNVTLSCEQNLNHDAMYWYRQDPGQGLRLIYYSQIVNDFQKGDIAEGYSVSREKKESFPLTVTSAQKNPTAFYLCASSPPTGPASQPQHFGDGTRLSIL.

The genes are TRBV4-1 and TRBJ1-2; TRBD1 matches at 9 bases. The CDR3 extends over 16 amino acids. In germline, CDR1 is MGHRA, CDR2 YSYEKL. The J segment lost 5 bases and the V segment lost 4 bases, leaving 11 bases of the junction unmatched. CDR3 DNA sequence: TGCGCCAGCAGCCCGCCCGGGACAGGGAAAGAGTATGGCTACACCTTC. Translating gives CASSPPGTGKEYGYTF.